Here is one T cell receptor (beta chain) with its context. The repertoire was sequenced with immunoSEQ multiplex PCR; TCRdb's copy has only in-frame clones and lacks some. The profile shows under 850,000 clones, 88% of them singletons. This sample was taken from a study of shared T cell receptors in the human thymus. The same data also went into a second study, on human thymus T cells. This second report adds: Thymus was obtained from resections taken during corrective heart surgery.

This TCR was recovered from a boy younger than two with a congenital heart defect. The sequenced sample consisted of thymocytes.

This CDR3 is CASRPTSTEYSNQPQHF. Here the CDR3 DNA reads TGTGCCAGCAGGCCCACCTCGACAGAGTATAGCAATCAGCCCCAGCATTTT. The chain is built from TRBV27 and TRBJ1-5; the D gene is possibly TRBD1 (5 bases). The V gene lost 6 bases and the J gene lost 0 bases, with 18 bases spanning the gap. Looked up from germline, CDR1 is MNHEY and CDR2 is SMNVEV (reference sequence). CDR3 length equals 17 residues.